This T cell receptor beta chain was recorded in a study of graft-versus-host responses after intestinal transplantation. In the study overall: The recipients all started with anti-thymocyte globulin induction and then took tacrolimus and steroids for 3 to 4 years. Findings and limits, study-wide: Graft-versus-host to host-versus-graft clonal ratios in allografts were high in patients with graft-donor T cell macrochimerism. Circulating GvH clones peaking coincided with falling HvG clones soon after transplant. The recipient marrow held GvH clones, and some of them showed up first in ileum or blood.

V was cut by 3 bases and J by 1 base, with 11 bases left in between. Germline assignment: CDR1 SGDLS and CDR2 YYNGEE. The length of the CDR3 is 15 residues. Worth noting for this clone: No antigen is known for it.

Data came from immunoSEQ multiplex PCR; TCRdb stores just in-frame clones and leaves some out. The table includes some 100,000 clones, roughly 87% detected once. This receptor was taken from a human donor who was the organ donor for an intestinal transplant. This chain joins TRBV9 and TRBJ2-4; perhaps TRBD2 as D (5 bases). Specimen: unstimulated CD4+ T cells sorted from spleen or lymph node cells, collected before transplant. CDR3 sequence: CASSATSGAKNIQYF. The CDR3 DNA reads TGTGCCAGCAGCGCAACTAGTGGTGCCAAAAACATTCAGTACTTC.